The next 17 T cell receptor beta chains were all read from a single sample in a study of T cells in Graves' hyperthyroidism and ophthalmopathy. Amplified TCR beta CDR3 regions came from RNA transcripts. HTBI primers were employed in a first-round RT-PCR of the TCR CDR3. One entry per CDR3 protein, called by TCRdb with MiXCR from the multiplex PCR reads. The sample holds more than 500,000 distinct CDR3 sequences, around 43% seen once. The sequenced sample was peripheral blood or thyroid tissue (not recorded which). Every receptor here comes from an adult woman with Graves' disease, either hyperthyroidism or ophthalmopathy (not recorded which).

This clonotype was seen ten or more times. This chain connects TRBV29-1 to TRBJ2-7; possibly TRBD1 or TRBD2 for D (6 bases each). The CDR3 contains 14 residues. The germline CDR1 and CDR2 sequences are SQVTM and ANQGSEA. V was cut by 6 bases and J by 1 base, with 16 bases left in between. CDR3: CSVPRQEGSYEQYF. The CDR3 region has the DNA TGCAGCGTACCCCGACAGGAGGGGTCCTACGAGCAGTACTTC.

This sequence joins TRBV10-2 and TRBJ2-5, with 12 bases matching TRBD2. The CDR3 has 21 amino acids. Trimming at V came to 4 bases and at J to 1 base, leaving 19 bases not matched to a gene. Germline CDR1 is WSHSY and CDR2 is SAAADI. CDR3 region: CASSGSTSGGLNRGVQETQYF. The CDR3 DNA sequence: TGCGCCAGCAGTGGCTCGACTAGCGGGGGCCTAAACCGTGGCGTCCAAGAGACCCAGTACTTC.

The chain joins TRBV12-3 or TRBV12-4 to TRBJ2-2, with TRBD1 identical over 7 bases. V lost 1 base and J lost 4; bases outside the gene matches: 6. This CDR3 spans 16 amino acids. CDR3 bases: TGTGCCAGCAGTTTAGGTGACAGGGCGATCACCGGGGAGCTGTTTTTT. It encodes CASSLGDRAITGELFF.

Worth noting for this clonotype: Given a much more abundant clone one base away, this may be a read error. The rearrangement links TRBV20-1 to TRBJ2-7; TRBD2 matches at 8 bases. Germline loops: CDR1 DFQATT, CDR2 SNEGSKA (reference sequence). The V and J ends lost 5 bases and 3 bases, in that order; junction bases with no gene match: 6. This CDR3 spans 13 amino acids. Here the CDR3 reads CSAAGRAGYEQYF. The CDR3 DNA is TGCAGTGCTGCCGGGAGGGCCGGCTACGAGCAGTACTTC.

The CDR3 DNA follows: TGTGCCAAGCCCACCGGATCTAACTATGGCTACACCTTC. Protein product: CAKPTGSNYGYTF. The J gene is TRBJ1-2, the V gene TRBV25-1; the D is unclear. The V end lost 10 bases, the J end lost 0 bases, and 12 bases lay between the germline ends. Germline CDR1 and CDR2: MGHDK and SYGVNS. CDR3 size: 13 residues.

This clonotype appeared a few times. The V gene is TRBV9, the J gene TRBJ2-3; 7 bases fit TRBD2. From germline, CDR1 is SGDLS and CDR2 YYNGEE. This CDR3 contains 17 residues. V lost 0 bases and J lost 5; bases outside the gene matches: 12. Written as DNA, the CDR3 is TGTGCCAGCAGCGTAGAGCAGGGCGGGAGATCCGGAGATACGCAGTATTTT. Its translation is CASSVEQGGRSGDTQYF.

This clonotype appeared a few times. The chain joins TRBV27 to TRBJ1-6; 10 bases align to TRBD1. CDR1 is MNHEY and CDR2 is SMNVEV in the germline V gene (reference sequence). The CDR3 runs 15 residues. V lost 5 bases, J lost 9 bases, and 7 bases stayed unmatched. CDR3 sequence (DNA): TGTGCCAGCAGTCTTCCGGGACAGGGGTCTTCACCCCTCCACTTT. This sequence encodes CASSLPGQGSSPLHF.

The V gene is TRBV15, the J gene TRBJ1-2; D is perhaps TRBD1 (5 bases). Germline V gene data show CDR1 as LNHNV and CDR2 as YYDKDF (reference sequence). Trimming left V 1 base short and J 1 base short, with 10 bases between. This CDR3 region has 15 residues. The CDR3 here is CATSRGRALNYGYTF. The CDR3 nucleotides read TGTGCCACCAGCAGAGGCAGGGCCCTTAACTATGGCTACACCTTC.

This clonotype has at least ten counts. V and J are TRBV5-8 and TRBJ1-2, with a weak D call TRBD1 (5 bases). CDR3 length: 14 amino acids. Germline V gene sequence: CDR1 SGHTS, CDR2 YDEGEE. Trimming pared 4 bases from V and 4 bases from J, leaving 14 bases between. The CDR3, as DNA: TGTGCCAGCAGCGGTTGGGGCGACTTCTATGGCTACACCTTC. The encoded protein is CASSGWGDFYGYTF.

The table lists this clonotype with a count of one. The genes are TRBV7-3 and TRBJ2-2, with D possibly matching TRBD1 (6 bases). The CDR3 contains 14 residues. Trimming took off 4 bases at V and 6 bases at J, with 12 bases between the two ends. Germline values: CDR1 SGHTA, CDR2 FQGTGA. The CDR3 here is CASSSRGSPGELFF. The CDR3 DNA is TGTGCCAGCAGCTCAAGGGGGAGCCCCGGGGAGCTGTTTTTT.

This chain uses TRBV7-9 with TRBJ1-2, with unresolved D. Germline CDR1 is SEHNR and CDR2 is FQNEAQ (reference sequence). The CDR3 runs to 14 residues. Trimming took 7 bases from V and 4 from J, leaving 16 bases between them. The CDR3 DNA sequence: TGTGCCAGCATGGGTGGCAGATCCATCTATGGCTACACCTTC. Protein sequence: CASMGGRSIYGYTF.

This clonotype was counted between two and nine times. CDR3 sequence reads: CSVGAQGNYGYTF. CDR3 bases: TGCAGCGTTGGGGCACAGGGCAACTATGGCTACACCTTC. The J gene is TRBJ1-2, the V gene TRBV29-1; a weak D match, TRBD1 (6 bases). Trimming left V 4 bases short and J 2 bases short, with 11 bases between. This CDR3 spans 13 amino acids. CDR1 and CDR2 from the germline V gene are SQVTM and ANQGSEA.

This clonotype was counted many times. CDR3 DNA sequence: TGTGCCAGCAGCTTTTCACTGGCCTCCGAGCAGTACTTC. Amino acid sequence: CASSFSLASEQYF. V is TRBV7-6 and J is TRBJ2-7; no reliable D call. V was shortened by 3 bases and J by 6 bases, with 12 bases between the two germline ends. CDR1 SGHVS and CDR2 FNYEAQ come from the germline V gene. This CDR3 is 13 amino acids long.

This clonotype has a handful of counts. Its ends do not fully match the called genes, so a read error is possible. V usage is TRBV12-3 or TRBV12-4 and J usage is TRBJ2-2; D unresolved. This CDR3 is 14 amino acids long. CDR3 DNA: TGTGCCAGCAGGCGGACCATGAACATCGGGGAGCTGTTTTTT. This gives the protein CASRRTMNIGELFF.

This clonotype is a singleton in its sample. The chain recombines TRBV28 with TRBJ1-4; D gene uncertain. Trimming removed 8 bases at V and 8 bases at J, with 12 bases between. In germline, CDR1 is MDHEN, CDR2 SYDVKM. The CDR3 contains 12 residues. DNA of the CDR3: TGTGCCAGCGGCCCTAGGAGAGAAAAACTGTTTTTT. It yields the protein CASGPRREKLFF.

The J gene is TRBJ1-2, the V gene TRBV9; D gene uncertain. The V end was cut by 10 bases, the J end by 4 bases, with 14 bases between. Germline CDR1 SGDLS, CDR2 YYNGEE. This CDR3 has 12 residues. The CDR3 sequence is CAYHLLTYGYTF. CDR3 nucleotides: TGTGCCTACCACCTACTTACCTATGGCTACACCTTC.

This sequence joins TRBV29-1 and TRBJ2-7; 10 nucleotides agree with TRBD1. Germline V gene sequence: CDR1 SQVTM, CDR2 ANQGSEA. Losses at the gene ends were 5 bases for V and 6 bases for J; bases not matched to a gene: 10. The CDR3 is made up of 14 amino acids. CDR3 sequence (DNA): TGCAGCGTTTGGAAGGGGACAGGGGAGGGCGAGCAGTACTTC. It translates to CSVWKGTGEGEQYF.